This T cell receptor (beta chain) was observed in a study of neurological immune-mediated disorders. Study outcomes and limitations: Multiple sclerosis was found to have the least TCR clonal expansion, below healthy controls, and HTLV-1-associated myelopathy the most.

V dropped 6 bases and J dropped 5 bases, with 22 bases sitting between them. The CDR3 is 15 residues long. Germline CDR1 is SQVTM and CDR2 is ANQGSEA. Time point specified: longitudinal time-point 1 (baseline). The unsorted libraries originated from 2 million PBMCs that had been stored at -80 C. As for the cDNA, it was generated by 5'RACE with 10-nucleotide random UMIs. Each CDR3 protein gets one entry after TCRdb re-called the 5' RACE reads with MiXCR. The profile covers 64,000 or so distinct CDR3 sequences, with 9.5% to 13% appearing a single time and 9.5% to 10% taken by the ten largest. This clonotype was seen repeatedly, ten times or more. Its antigen is not identified.

The receptor was isolated from a man aged 30-40 years in good health. The sample comprised PBMCs. V gene TRBV29-1 combines with J gene TRBJ2-5; possibly TRBD1 or TRBD2 for D (5 bases each). The CDR3, as DNA: TGCAGCGTACCGGGACGGGACCCTATCTCTGAGACCCAGTACTTC. It translates to CSVPGRDPISETQYF.